The 12 T cell receptor beta chains reported below all come from one sample, sequenced in a study of regulatory T cells in long-lasting Graves disease. Researchers made TCR beta libraries by using iRepertoire HTBI primers and running Arm-PCR on CDR3 regions. TCRdb redid the calling of the multiplex PCR reads with MiXCR, one entry per CDR3 protein. The sample includes over 450,000 distinct CDR3 sequences, about 11% of them seen just once. Time point in this sample: newly diagnosed GD, antithyroid drugs for less than 3 months. Preparation of the TCR library used RNA extracted from PBMCs. These sequences were also reported in another study, on T cells in Graves' hyperthyroidism and ophthalmopathy.

Sequencing was performed on peripheral blood mononuclear cells (PBMCs), taken at new diagnosis, from a patient treated with antithyroid drugs. The receptor source for this set is a woman aged 25-40 years with Graves disease.

This clonotype was seen ten or more times. The chain has TRBV19 and TRBJ2-1; TRBD2 matches at 11 bases. Germline V gene data show CDR1 as LNHDA and CDR2 as SQIVND (reference sequence). This CDR3 has 13 residues. J was trimmed by 12 bases and V by 0 bases; bases with no gene match: 1. CDR3 in amino acids: CASSIDLAGGQFF. CDR3 nucleotide sequence: TGTGCCAGTAGTATAGACCTAGCGGGAGGGCAGTTCTTC.

In DNA, the CDR3 is TGTGCCAGCACAACTCACAGGTTCCCAAAGTCGTCCTACGAGCAGTACTTC. Protein sequence: CASTTHRFPKSSYEQYF. The chain links TRBV28 to TRBJ2-7, with a weak D call TRBD1 (5 bases). The CDR3 consists of 17 residues. Trimming took off 7 bases at V and 1 base at J, with 23 bases between the two ends. The germline CDR1 and CDR2 sequences are MDHEN and SYDVKM. The variable domain in full, completed from reference TRBV28 and TRBJ2-7, reads DVKVTQSSRYLVKRTGEKVFLECVQDMDHENMFWYRQDPGLGLRLIYFSYDVKMKEKGDIPEGYSVSREKKERFSLILESASTNQTSMYLCASTTHRFPKSSYEQYFGPGTRLTVT.

Concerning this clonotype itself: One junction end disagrees with the germline gene, perhaps due to a read error. V and J are TRBV20-1 and TRBJ1-1; TRBD1 matches 7 bases. The germline CDR1 and CDR2 sequences are DFQATT and SNEGSKA (reference sequence). This CDR3 region has 15 residues. CDR3 nucleotide sequence: TGCAGTGCTAGAGATATGACAGGGCTGGACACTGAAGCTTGCTTT. It encodes CSARDMTGLDTEACF.

This clonotype was recorded at least ten times. CDR3 DNA: TGTGCCAGCAGCCCAGAGGCCAGGGTCGCTAGCGGGATCCCTCCACAGTTCTTC. Its protein is CASSPEARVASGIPPQFF. The rearrangement uses TRBV7-6 and TRBJ2-1, with 9 positions matching TRBD2. The CDR3 is made up of 18 amino acids. CDR1 is SGHVS and CDR2 is FNYEAQ in the germline V gene. V gave up 5 bases and J gave up 13 bases; unmatched junction bases: 24.

The rearrangement links TRBV18 to TRBJ1-4; maybe TRBD1 (5 bases). This CDR3 is built from 16 residues. Trimming cost V 2 bases and J 8 bases, with 18 bases left between them. From germline, CDR1 is KGHSH and CDR2 LQKENI. This CDR3 is CASSPTQAGLLEKLFF. DNA for the CDR3: TGTGCCAGCTCACCAACCCAAGCAGGGCTGTTGGAAAAACTGTTTTTT.

This clonotype has ten or more counts. This chain joins TRBV24-1 and TRBJ2-3, with 8 bases fitting TRBD2. CDR1 and CDR2 (germline): KGHDR, SFDVKD. The junction had 7 bases not matched to a gene; V was cut back by 3 bases and J by 0 bases. The CDR3 is 17 amino acids. The CDR3 loop is CATSDAAVAGSTDTQYF. The CDR3 DNA is TGTGCCACCAGTGATGCGGCGGTAGCGGGGAGCACAGATACGCAGTATTTT.

This clonotype was observed at least ten times. The chain has TRBV10-2 and TRBJ2-1; no clear D gene. CDR3 length: 20 residues. Trimming stripped 0 bases from V and 0 bases from J, with 21 bases between. The V gene's germline CDR1 is WSHSY and CDR2 SAAADI. The CDR3 coding sequence is TGCGCCAGCAGTGAGTCGAACCCATTTTGGTTATGGGTCTCCTACAATGAGCAGTTCTTC. As protein: CASSESNPFWLWVSYNEQFF.

This clonotype was seen a handful of times. The chain combines TRBV5-1 with TRBJ2-3; TRBD2 is a possible D gene (5 bases). The CDR3 extends over 16 amino acids. The ends were cut back, 0 bases at V and 2 bases at J, with 13 bases in the middle. Germline CDR1 SGHRS, CDR2 YFSETQ. The CDR3 protein is CASSLALVGDTDTQYF. CDR3 sequence (DNA): TGCGCCAGCAGCTTGGCGCTGGTGGGAGACACAGATACGCAGTATTTT. Full variable domain (rest looked up from reference TRBV5-1 and TRBJ2-3): KAGVTQTPRYLIKTRGQQVTLSCSPISGHRSVSWYQQTPGQGLQFLFEYFSETQRNKGNFPGRFSGRQFSNSRSEMNVSTLELGDSALYLCASSLALVGDTDTQYFGPGTRLTVL.

This chain uses TRBV6-1 with TRBJ2-7; D not resolved. The germline V gene has CDR1 MNHNS and CDR2 SASEGT. The CDR3 covers 11 residues. V lost 10 bases and J lost 0, with 7 bases in between. In DNA form, the CDR3 reads TGTGCCACCATGAGCTCCTACGAGCAGTACTTC. Encoded protein: CATMSSYEQYF.

This clonotype was observed many times. This chain joins TRBV27 and TRBJ1-1, with no clear D. Germline V gives CDR1 MNHEY, CDR2 SMNVEV (reference sequence). The CDR3 has 15 residues. The germline V and J ends were trimmed by 2 bases and 2 bases, with 12 bases remaining between them. CDR3 loop: CASSLKGRLNTEAFF. CDR3 DNA sequence: TGTGCCAGCAGTTTAAAGGGCAGATTAAACACTGAAGCTTTCTTT.

The V call is TRBV28, the J call TRBJ2-1; possible D gene TRBD1, 5 bases. The CDR3 loop spans 13 amino acids. The V end lost 6 bases, the J end lost 9 bases, and 15 bases lay between the germline ends. Germline lookup yields CDR1 MDHEN and CDR2 SYDVKM. CDR3 protein: CASSLLQGVEQFF. CDR3 nucleotide sequence: TGTGCCAGCAGCTTACTTCAGGGCGTTGAGCAGTTCTTC.

The sample holds many counts of this clonotype. The chain couples TRBV7-9 to TRBJ1-2; D is undetermined. The CDR3 length is 11 residues. Trimming took 0 bases from V and 5 from J, leaving 1 base between them. Germline V gives CDR1 SEHNR, CDR2 FQNEAQ (reference sequence). The CDR3 sequence is CASSLAYGYTF. In DNA form, the CDR3 reads TGTGCCAGCAGCTTAGCTTATGGCTACACCTTC. The full variable domain, completed using reference TRBV7-9 and TRBJ1-2, is DTGVSQNPRHKITKRGQNVTFRCDPISEHNRLYWYRQTLGQGPEFLTYFQNEAQLEKSRLLSDRFSAERPKGSFSTLEIQRTEQGDSAMYLCASSLAYGYTFGSGTRLTVV.